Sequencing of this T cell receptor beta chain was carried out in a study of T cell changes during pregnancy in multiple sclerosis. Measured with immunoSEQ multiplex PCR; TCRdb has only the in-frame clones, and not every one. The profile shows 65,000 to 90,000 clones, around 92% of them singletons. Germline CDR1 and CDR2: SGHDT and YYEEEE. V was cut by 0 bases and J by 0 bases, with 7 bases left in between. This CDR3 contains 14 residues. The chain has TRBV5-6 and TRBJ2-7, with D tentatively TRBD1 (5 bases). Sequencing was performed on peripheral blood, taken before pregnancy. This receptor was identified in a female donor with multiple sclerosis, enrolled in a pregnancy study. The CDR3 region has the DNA TGTGCCAGCAGCTTGGACAGGAGCTCCTACGAGCAGTACTTC. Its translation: CASSLDRSSYEQYF.